Listed below are T cell receptor beta chains from one sample, sequenced in a study of blood T cells in healthy people across ages. TCRdb processed the 5' RACE reads anew with MiXCR; each CDR3 protein has one entry. Of 600,000 or so distinct CDR3 sequences in the sample, 25% to 35% were seen once. The specimen was blood. The receptors shown here come from a woman at least 80 years old in good health. CDR3s include the opening cysteine and the closing phenylalanine or tryptophan. D genes are given only for firm matches. The size of a clone is reported for some rows only, either as once, few or many, or as a class for expanded clones.

v_call,j_call,clone_size,d_call,cdr3_aa,cdr3_nt
TRBV20-1,TRBJ1-2,once,TRBD1,CSARNAGTGLRDGHTF,TGCAGTGCTAGGAATGCCGGGACAGGGTTACGGGATGGCCACACCTTC
TRBV13,TRBJ2-7,many,NA,CASSPRTEKSYEQYF,TGTGCCAGCAGCCCAAGGACAGAGAAGTCCTACGAGCAGTACTTC
TRBV30,TRBJ1-5,few,NA,CAWSVGQRFGPQHF,TGTGCCTGGAGTGTGGGGCAGCGCTTTGGTCCCCAGCATTTT
TRBV14,TRBJ1-1,NA,NA,CASSQDHGLSEAFF,TGTGCCAGCAGCCAAGATCACGGCCTTTCAGAAGCTTTCTTT
TRBV5-5,TRBJ2-1,many,TRBD2,CASSLELAGYYNEQFF,TGTGCCAGCAGCTTGGAGCTAGCGGGATACTACAATGAGCAGTTCTTC
TRBV10-3,TRBJ2-7,many,NA,CAISAGSSYEQYF,TGTGCCATCAGCGCCGGGAGCTCCTACGAGCAGTACTTC
TRBV7-2,TRBJ1-2,many,NA,CASSLAGQGPYGYTF,TGTGCCAGCAGCTTAGCCGGGCAGGGCCCCTATGGCTACACCTTC
TRBV7-9,TRBJ2-5,once,TRBD2,CASSLVGLALETQYF,TGTGCCAGCAGCTTAGTGGGACTAGCCTTGGAGACCCAGTACTTC
TRBV11-2,TRBJ2-7,NA,TRBD1,CSSSLDGTGSPEQYF,TGTTCCAGCAGCTTAGACGGGACAGGGAGTCCCGAGCAGTACTTC
TRBV6-5,TRBJ2-1,many,NA,CASRLSQGSNEQFF,TGTGCCAGCAGACTGAGTCAGGGGAGCAATGAGCAGTTCTTC
TRBV4-1,TRBJ1-1,NA,NA,CASSSTGAITNTEAFF,TGCGCCAGCAGCTCGACGGGGGCCATTACGAACACTGAAGCTTTCTTT
TRBV12-3/TRBV12-4,TRBJ1-2,many,NA,CASSLRGGYTF,TGTGCCAGCAGTTTGCGAGGGGGCTACACCTTC
TRBV5-1,TRBJ1-1,many,NA,CASSLSPGMNTEAFF,TGCGCCAGCAGCTTGTCTCCGGGAATGAACACTGAAGCTTTCTTT
TRBV20-1,TRBJ1-4,NA,NA,CSARVRDWNEKLFF,TGCAGTGCTAGAGTAAGGGACTGGAATGAAAAACTGTTTTTT
TRBV4-2,TRBJ2-2,NA,NA,CASSQERGRGGLRAGELFF,NA
TRBV4-2,TRBJ2-7,many,TRBD1,CASSPGQDRATYEQYF,TGTGCCAGCAGCCCTGGACAGGACAGGGCTACCTACGAGCAGTACTTC
TRBV20-1,TRBJ2-3,many,TRBD2,CSAYPGLAGGPGDTQYF,TGCAGTGCTTATCCGGGACTAGCGGGGGGGCCAGGAGATACGCAGTATTTT
TRBV5-1,TRBJ1-4,many,TRBD1,CASSFRGPNEKLFF,TGCGCCAGCAGCTTCAGGGGGCCTAATGAAAAACTGTTTTTT
TRBV6-5,TRBJ1-1,many,NA,CASRSRGTEAFF,TGTGCCAGCAGGTCTAGGGGCACTGAAGCTTTCTTT
TRBV20-1,TRBJ2-7,many,TRBD1,CSARVTGGREQYF,TGCAGTGCTAGGGTGACAGGGGGGCGCGAGCAGTACTTC
TRBV20-1,TRBJ1-5,few,NA,CSASIGGSGQPQHF,TGCAGTGCTAGTATAGGGGGGTCGGGTCAGCCCCAGCATTTT
TRBV5-1,TRBJ1-2,many,NA,CASSLGGNANYGYTF,TGCGCCAGCAGCTTGGGAGGGAATGCTAACTATGGCTACACCTTC
TRBV24-1,TRBJ2-5,NA,TRBD1,CATSEGTGGIETQYF,TGTGCCACCAGTGAGGGGACAGGGGGCATAGAGACCCAGTACTTC
TRBV9,TRBJ1-2,few,NA,CASSSGRGSGGYTF,TGTGCCAGCAGCTCTGGGAGGGGATCCGGCGGCTACACCTTC
TRBV6-5,TRBJ2-3,NA,NA,CASSLPETDTQYF,TGTGCCAGCAGTCTTCCAGAGACAGATACGCAGTATTTT
TRBV7-3,TRBJ2-5,many,NA,CASSLTGRFQETQYF,TGTGCCAGCAGCTTAACGGGAAGGTTCCAAGAGACCCAGTACTTC
TRBV7-3,TRBJ2-7,NA,NA,CTSSLTGPGLGEYEQYF,TGTACCAGCAGCTTGACTGGACCGGGACTTGGGGAATACGAGCAGTACTTC
TRBV4-3,TRBJ2-1,many,NA,CASSQGPGGDEQFF,TGCGCCAGCAGCCAAGGACCCGGAGGGGATGAGCAGTTCTTC
TRBV5-1,TRBJ2-3,many,TRBD2,CASRIAGLTDTQYF,TGCGCCAGCAGAATAGCGGGGTTGACAGATACGCAGTATTTT
TRBV7-9,TRBJ2-7,many,TRBD2,CASSLPRGTSGGHSYEQYF,TGTGCCAGCAGCTTACCAAGGGGGACTAGCGGGGGCCACTCCTACGAGCAGTACTTC
TRBV12-3/TRBV12-4,TRBJ2-5,once,NA,CASSSRPGLGRQETQYF,TGTGCCAGCAGTTCTCGTCCTGGACTGGGGCGACAAGAGACCCAGTACTTC
TRBV7-2,TRBJ1-1,few,TRBD1,CASGQGLGLEAFF,TGTGCCAGCGGACAGGGGTTGGGATTGGAAGCTTTCTTT
TRBV30,TRBJ2-1,NA,NA,CAWSVPTESYNEQFF,TGTGCCTGGAGTGTACCCACAGAATCCTACAATGAGCAGTTCTTC
TRBV3-1,TRBJ1-2,NA,TRBD1,CASTPDRGTSYGYTF,TGTGCCAGCACCCCGGACAGGGGGACCAGTTATGGCTACACCTTC
TRBV5-1,TRBJ2-1,NA,TRBD2,CASCLAGGHEQFF,TGCGCCAGCTGCCTGGCGGGGGGGCATGAGCAGTTCTTC
TRBV27,TRBJ1-1,few,TRBD1,CASSPNKGQGGTEAFF,TGTGCCAGCAGTCCAAATAAAGGACAGGGCGGCACTGAAGCTTTCTTT